This T cell receptor (beta chain) was captured in a study of human T cells and chemical hapten exposure. Study-level information: TCR yields per sample varied mostly from small pooled library volume differences.

Time point specified: pre-sensitization, week 0. Treatment: therapeutic diphenylcyclopropenone sensitization with weekly scalp DPC. Blood, whole and unfractionated, served as the source for total RNA extraction. Study conclusions and caveats: Positively correlated with patch test score were the counts of PT1 expanded TCRs.

Of note for this clonotype: What it recognizes is unknown.

TCRdb analysed the RACE reads with MiXCR anew, one entry per CDR3 protein. The repertoire includes about 77,000 distinct CDR3 sequences, around 13% of them detected once, and approximately 4.5% sits in the top ten. V shed 7 bases and J 0 bases; nucleotides not matched to a gene: 7. In germline, CDR1 is SQVTM, CDR2 ANQGSEA. The CDR3 has 15 residues. The chain joins TRBV29-1 to TRBJ2-1; TRBD1 matches 9 bases. The sequenced sample was whole blood, obtained in connection with sensitization to the hapten diphenylcyclopropenone (DPC). The sequence was collected from a woman between 50 and 59 years old with alopecia areata. Some clones in this sample may be carry-over from other donors' samples. The CDR3, as DNA: TGCAGCGGATTTCCGGACAGGGGCTCCTACAATGAGCAGTTCTTC. It specifies CSGFPDRGSYNEQFF.